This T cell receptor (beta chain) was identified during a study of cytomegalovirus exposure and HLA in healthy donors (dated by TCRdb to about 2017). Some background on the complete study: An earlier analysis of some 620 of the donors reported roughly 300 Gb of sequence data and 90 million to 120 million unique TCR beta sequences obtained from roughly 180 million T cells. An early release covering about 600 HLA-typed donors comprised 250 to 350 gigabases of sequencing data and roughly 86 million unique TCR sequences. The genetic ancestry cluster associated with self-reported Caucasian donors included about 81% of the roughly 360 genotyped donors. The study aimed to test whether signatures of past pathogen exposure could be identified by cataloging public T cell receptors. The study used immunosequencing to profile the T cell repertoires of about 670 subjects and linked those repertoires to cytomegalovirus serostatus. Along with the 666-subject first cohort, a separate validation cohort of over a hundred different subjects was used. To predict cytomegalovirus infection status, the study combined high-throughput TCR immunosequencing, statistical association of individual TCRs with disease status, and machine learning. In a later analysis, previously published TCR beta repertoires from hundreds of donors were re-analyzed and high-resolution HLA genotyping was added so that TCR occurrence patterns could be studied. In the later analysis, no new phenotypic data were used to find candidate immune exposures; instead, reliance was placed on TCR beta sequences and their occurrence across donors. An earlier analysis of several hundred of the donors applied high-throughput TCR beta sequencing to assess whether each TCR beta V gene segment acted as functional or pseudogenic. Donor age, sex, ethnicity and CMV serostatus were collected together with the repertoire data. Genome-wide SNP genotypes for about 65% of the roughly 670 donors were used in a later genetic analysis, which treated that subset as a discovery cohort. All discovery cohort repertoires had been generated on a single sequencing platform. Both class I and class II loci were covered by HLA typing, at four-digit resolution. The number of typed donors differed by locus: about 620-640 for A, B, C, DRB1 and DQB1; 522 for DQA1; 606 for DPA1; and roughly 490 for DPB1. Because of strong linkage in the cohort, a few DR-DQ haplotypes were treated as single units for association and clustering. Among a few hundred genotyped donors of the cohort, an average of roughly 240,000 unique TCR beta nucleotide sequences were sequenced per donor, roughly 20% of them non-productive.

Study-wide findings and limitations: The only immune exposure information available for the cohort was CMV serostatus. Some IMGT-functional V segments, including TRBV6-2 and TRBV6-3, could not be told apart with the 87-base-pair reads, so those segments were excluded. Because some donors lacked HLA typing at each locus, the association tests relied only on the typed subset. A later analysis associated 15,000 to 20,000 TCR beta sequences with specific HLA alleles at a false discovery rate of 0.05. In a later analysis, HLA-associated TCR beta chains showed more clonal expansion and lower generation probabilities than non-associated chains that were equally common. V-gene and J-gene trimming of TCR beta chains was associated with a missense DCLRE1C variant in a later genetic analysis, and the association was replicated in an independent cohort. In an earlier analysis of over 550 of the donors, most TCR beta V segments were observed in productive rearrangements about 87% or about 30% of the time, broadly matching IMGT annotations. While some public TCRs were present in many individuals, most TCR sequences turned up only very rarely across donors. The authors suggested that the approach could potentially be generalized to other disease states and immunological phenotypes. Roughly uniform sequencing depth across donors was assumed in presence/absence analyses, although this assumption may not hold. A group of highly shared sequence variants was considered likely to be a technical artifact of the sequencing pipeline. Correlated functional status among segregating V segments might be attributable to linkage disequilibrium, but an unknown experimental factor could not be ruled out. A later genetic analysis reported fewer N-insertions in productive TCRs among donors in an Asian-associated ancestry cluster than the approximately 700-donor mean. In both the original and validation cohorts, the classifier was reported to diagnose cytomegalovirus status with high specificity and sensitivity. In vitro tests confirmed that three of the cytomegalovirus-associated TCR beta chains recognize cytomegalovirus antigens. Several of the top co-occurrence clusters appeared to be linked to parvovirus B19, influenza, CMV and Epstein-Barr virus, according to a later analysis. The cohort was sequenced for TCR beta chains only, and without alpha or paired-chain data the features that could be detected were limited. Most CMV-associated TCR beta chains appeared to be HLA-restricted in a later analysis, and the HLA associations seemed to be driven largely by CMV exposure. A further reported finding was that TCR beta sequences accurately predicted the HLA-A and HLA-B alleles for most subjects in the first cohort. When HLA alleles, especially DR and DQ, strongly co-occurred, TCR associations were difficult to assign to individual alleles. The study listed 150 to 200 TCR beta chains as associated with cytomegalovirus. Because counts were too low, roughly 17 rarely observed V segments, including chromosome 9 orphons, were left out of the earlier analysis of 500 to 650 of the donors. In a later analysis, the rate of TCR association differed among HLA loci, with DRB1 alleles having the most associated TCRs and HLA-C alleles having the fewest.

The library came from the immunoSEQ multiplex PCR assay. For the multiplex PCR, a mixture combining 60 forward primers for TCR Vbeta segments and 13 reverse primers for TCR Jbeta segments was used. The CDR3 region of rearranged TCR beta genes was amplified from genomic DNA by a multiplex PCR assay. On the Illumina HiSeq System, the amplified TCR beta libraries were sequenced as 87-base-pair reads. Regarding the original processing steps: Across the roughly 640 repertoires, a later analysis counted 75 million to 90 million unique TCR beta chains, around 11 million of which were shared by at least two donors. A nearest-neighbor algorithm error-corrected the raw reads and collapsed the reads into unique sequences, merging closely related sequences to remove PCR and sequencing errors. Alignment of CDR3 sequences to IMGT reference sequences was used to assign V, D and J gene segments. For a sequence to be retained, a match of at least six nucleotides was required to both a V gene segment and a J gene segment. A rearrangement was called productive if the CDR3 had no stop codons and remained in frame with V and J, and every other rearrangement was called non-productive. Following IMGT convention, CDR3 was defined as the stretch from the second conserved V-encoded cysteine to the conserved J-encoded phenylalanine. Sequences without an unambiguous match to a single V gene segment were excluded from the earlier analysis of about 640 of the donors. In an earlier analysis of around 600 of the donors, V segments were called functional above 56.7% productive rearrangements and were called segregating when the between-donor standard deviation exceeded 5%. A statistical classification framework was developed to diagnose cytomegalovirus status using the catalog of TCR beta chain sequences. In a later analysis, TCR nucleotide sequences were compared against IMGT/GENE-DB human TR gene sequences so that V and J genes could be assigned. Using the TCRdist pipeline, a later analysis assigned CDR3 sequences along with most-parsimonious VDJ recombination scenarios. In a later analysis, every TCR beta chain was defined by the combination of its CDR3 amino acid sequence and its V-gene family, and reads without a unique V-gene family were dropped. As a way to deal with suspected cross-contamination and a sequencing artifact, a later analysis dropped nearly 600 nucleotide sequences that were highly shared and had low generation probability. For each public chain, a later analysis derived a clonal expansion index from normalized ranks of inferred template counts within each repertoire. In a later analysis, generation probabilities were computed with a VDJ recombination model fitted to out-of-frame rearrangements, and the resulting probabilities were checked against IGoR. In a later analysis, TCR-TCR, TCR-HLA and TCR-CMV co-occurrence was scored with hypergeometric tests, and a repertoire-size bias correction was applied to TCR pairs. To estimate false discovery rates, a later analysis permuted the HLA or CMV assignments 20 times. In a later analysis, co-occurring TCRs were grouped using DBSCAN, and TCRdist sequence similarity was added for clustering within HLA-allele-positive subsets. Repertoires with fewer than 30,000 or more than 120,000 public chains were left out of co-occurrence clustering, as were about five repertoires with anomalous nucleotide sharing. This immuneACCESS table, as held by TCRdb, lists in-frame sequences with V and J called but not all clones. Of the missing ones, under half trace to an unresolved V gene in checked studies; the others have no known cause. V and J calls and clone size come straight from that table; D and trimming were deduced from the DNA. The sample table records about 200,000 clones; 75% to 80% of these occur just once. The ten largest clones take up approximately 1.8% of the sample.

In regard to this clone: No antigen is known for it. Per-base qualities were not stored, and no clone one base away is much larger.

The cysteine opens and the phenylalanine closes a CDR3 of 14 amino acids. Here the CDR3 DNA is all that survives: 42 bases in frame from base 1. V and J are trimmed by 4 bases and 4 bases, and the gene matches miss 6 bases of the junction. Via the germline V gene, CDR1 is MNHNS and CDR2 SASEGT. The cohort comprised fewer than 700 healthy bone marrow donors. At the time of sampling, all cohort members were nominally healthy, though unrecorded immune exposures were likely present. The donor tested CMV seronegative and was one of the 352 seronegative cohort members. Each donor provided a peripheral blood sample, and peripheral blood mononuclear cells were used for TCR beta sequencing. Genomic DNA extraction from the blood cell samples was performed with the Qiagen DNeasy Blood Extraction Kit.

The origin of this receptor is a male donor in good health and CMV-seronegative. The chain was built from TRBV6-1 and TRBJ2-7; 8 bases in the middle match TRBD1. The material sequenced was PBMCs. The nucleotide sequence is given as TGTGCCAGCAGTGGAACACAGGGGGATTACGAGCAGTACTTC. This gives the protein CASSGTQGDYEQYF.